These 21 T cell receptor beta chains came from one sample sequenced in a study of blood T cell repertoires in COVID-19. Clones were sequenced by immunoSEQ multiplex PCR, and TCRdb holds only the in-frame ones, with some missing. The table has 250,000 to 350,000 clones, over 75% seen once. The sequencing input was PBMCs or T cells enriched from blood (not recorded which). All receptors come from a woman in her late teens or twenties who had recovered from COVID-19.

The chain is built from TRBV30 and TRBJ1-2; 7 bases are a match to TRBD1. Germline trimming cut 2 bases from V and 8 bases from J; bases unmatched to any gene: 8. CDR1 is GTSNPN, CDR2 SVGIG, per germline (reference sequence). This CDR3 has 13 residues. The CDR3 loop reads CAWSPTGSEGYTF. CDR3 bases: TGTGCCTGGAGTCCGACAGGGTCGGAGGGCTACACCTTC.

The V call is TRBV6-4, the J call TRBJ2-3; D not resolved. The CDR3 is 13 residues long. The ends were cut back, 5 bases at V and 3 bases at J, with 9 bases in the middle. Germline-derived CDR1 and CDR2 are MRHNA and SNTAGT. CDR3 sequence reads: CASSQRETDTQYF. CDR3 DNA sequence: TGTGCCAGCAGTCAACGAGAGACAGATACGCAGTATTTT.

This clone has a single count. The genes are TRBV3-1 (or the pseudogene TRBV3-2) and TRBJ2-3; 8 bases align to TRBD2. The CDR3 totals 15 residues. CDR1 and CDR2 from the germline V gene are LGHDT and YNNKEL (reference sequence). After removal of 3 bases from V and 1 base from J, the junction contained 3 bases not matched to a gene. The CDR3 loop is CASSHSGSGTDTQYF. The CDR3 DNA follows: TGTGCCAGCAGCCACAGCGGGAGTGGCACAGATACGCAGTATTTT.

This clone was seen once. The genes are TRBV7-6 and TRBJ2-2; 8 bases fit TRBD1. This CDR3 spans 16 amino acids. Germline lookup yields CDR1 SGHVS and CDR2 FNYEAQ. V dropped 3 bases and J dropped 3; count of bases not matched to a gene: 6. CDR3 sequence: CASSFGQGLDTGELFF. For the CDR3, the DNA is TGTGCCAGCAGCTTCGGACAGGGTCTGGACACCGGGGAGCTGTTTTTT. The whole variable domain, remainder taken from reference TRBV7-6 and TRBJ2-2, is GAGVSQSPRYKVTKRGQDVALRCDPISGHVSLYWYRQALGQGPEFLTYFNYEAQQDKSGLPNDRFSAERPEGSISTLTIQRTEQRDSAMYRCASSFGQGLDTGELFFGEGSRLTVL.

The chain couples TRBV16 to TRBJ1-2; 8 bases align to TRBD1. CDR1 KGHSY and CDR2 FQNENV come from the germline V gene. This CDR3 comprises 15 residues. Trimming took 0 bases from V and 6 from J; bases not matched to a gene: 6. The CDR3 protein is CASSQSATGVNGYTF. CDR3 sequence (DNA): TGTGCCAGCAGCCAATCGGCGACAGGGGTTAATGGCTACACCTTC.

The rearrangement uses TRBV5-1 and TRBJ1-3; D is perhaps TRBD1 (5 bases). CDR3 length: 15 amino acids. V gave up 4 bases and J gave up 0 bases, with 11 bases separating them. From germline, CDR1 is SGHRS and CDR2 YFSETQ. As DNA, the CDR3 is TGCGCCAGCAGCCCTACGACAGTCTCTGGAAACACCATATATTTT. It codes for CASSPTTVSGNTIYF.

This clone has just a few counts. The chain is built from TRBV29-1 and TRBJ2-7; 8 bases are shared with TRBD2. Germline V gene sequence: CDR1 SQVTM, CDR2 ANQGSEA. V lost 3 bases and J lost 2; bases outside the gene matches: 6. CDR3 length: 14 residues. The CDR3 nucleotides read TGCAGCGTTGACGGAATAGCGGGGACCTACGAGCAGTACTTC. It yields the protein CSVDGIAGTYEQYF.

The chain employs TRBV30 and TRBJ2-4; D is perhaps TRBD2 (6 bases). Germline CDR1 is GTSNPN and CDR2 is SVGIG (reference sequence). V was shortened by 0 bases and J by 8 bases, with 8 bases between the two germline ends. This CDR3 is built from 12 residues. CDR3 region: CAWSVGGDIQYF. The CDR3 bases are TGTGCCTGGAGTGTTGGCGGGGACATTCAGTACTTC.

This clone has just a few counts. One end of the junction does not line up with germline, which may come from a read error. The CDR3 DNA follows: TGCGCCAGCAGTCAAGGGGGCAATTCACCCCTCCACTTT. Its translation is CASSQGGNSPLHF. The rearrangement uses TRBV4-1 and TRBJ1-6; 7 bases fit TRBD1. Germline loops: CDR1 MGHRA, CDR2 YSYEKL. The length of the CDR3 is 13 residues.

This sequence joins TRBV7-8 and TRBJ1-1, with 9 bases fitting TRBD1. Trimming took 3 bases from V and 4 from J; bases not matched to a gene: 6. This CDR3 contains 15 residues. Germline CDR1 is SGHVS and CDR2 is FQNEAQ. Written as DNA, the CDR3 is TGTGCCAGCAGCTTTACCGGGACAGGGAGCACTGAAGCTTTCTTT. It codes for CASSFTGTGSTEAFF.

The V call is TRBV5-1, the J call TRBJ2-7, with a tentative D call TRBD2 (5 bases). The CDR3 has 13 amino acids. Germline CDR1 is SGHRS and CDR2 is YFSETQ. V lost 2 bases and J 0 bases, leaving 6 bases between the germline ends. Written as DNA, the CDR3 is TGCGCCAGCAGCTTCGGACTCTCCTACGAGCAGTACTTC. It specifies CASSFGLSYEQYF.

This clone was seen a handful of times. The CDR3 region has the DNA TGTGCCAGCAGAAGGGGGGGGGCACTAACCGGGGAGCTGTTTTTT. Translating it yields CASRRGGALTGELFF. V and J are TRBV27 and TRBJ2-2; maybe TRBD2 (7 bases). Per germline, CDR1 MNHEY and CDR2 SMNVEV (reference sequence). The CDR3 loop spans 15 amino acids. Trimming left V 6 bases short and J 5 bases short, with 16 bases between.

The V gene is TRBV9, the J gene TRBJ1-5, with 7 bases fitting TRBD1. V lost 0 bases and J lost 4; bases outside the gene matches: 1. Germline assignment: CDR1 SGDLS and CDR2 YYNGEE. The CDR3 totals 14 residues. CDR3 sequence (DNA): TGTGCCAGCAGCGTAGGGGACAGTAATCAGCCCCAGCATTTT. This codes for CASSVGDSNQPQHF.

This clone turned up a few times. The chain carries TRBV14 and TRBJ1-5, with 10 bases fitting TRBD1. Germline CDR1 reads SGHDN; CDR2 reads FVKESK. CDR3 length equals 15 residues. The V segment lost 1 base and the J segment 6 bases; nucleotides outside the gene matches: 3. CDR3 amino acids: CASSQGQGATQPQHF. The CDR3 nucleotides read TGTGCCAGCAGCCAAGGACAGGGGGCTACTCAGCCCCAGCATTTT. The entire variable domain, with the rest obtained from reference TRBV14 and TRBJ1-5, is as follows: EAGVTQFPSHSVIEKGQTVTLRCDPISGHDNLYWYRRVMGKEIKFLLHFVKESKQDESGMPNNRFLAERTGGTYSTLKVQPAELEDSGVYFCASSQGQGATQPQHFGDGTRLSIL.

The rearrangement joins TRBV5-1 to TRBJ1-4; 7 bases are shared with TRBD1. The CDR3 totals 14 residues. From germline, CDR1 is SGHRS and CDR2 YFSETQ. Trimming at V came to 5 bases and at J to 6 bases, leaving 7 bases not matched to a gene. CDR3 amino acids: CASRVQGLDEKLFF. The CDR3 coding sequence is TGCGCCAGCAGAGTACAGGGGTTGGATGAAAAACTGTTTTTT.

The chain carries TRBV7-9 and TRBJ2-3; 8 positions agree with TRBD2. V lost 1 base and J lost 4; bases outside the gene matches: 4. CDR3 length equals 15 residues. Looked up from germline, CDR1 is SEHNR and CDR2 is FQNEAQ (reference sequence). CDR3: CASSLVSGGADTQYF. In DNA, the CDR3 is TGTGCCAGCAGCTTAGTAAGCGGGGGCGCAGATACGCAGTATTTT.

The rearrangement links TRBV7-9 to TRBJ1-2; 10 bases agree with TRBD1. Germline-derived CDR1 and CDR2 are SEHNR and FQNEAQ (reference sequence). The CDR3 consists of 15 residues. With V trimmed by 3 bases and J by 7 bases, 8 bases remained unmatched. CDR3 DNA: TGTGCCAGCAGCTTGTCCGGGACAGGGGCCGTTGGCTACACCTTC. The encoded protein is CASSLSGTGAVGYTF.

This clone turned up a few times. V usage is TRBV27 and J usage is TRBJ1-1, with TRBD1 matching over 9 bases. The V and J ends lost 4 bases and 4 bases, in that order; junction bases with no gene match: 16. The germline CDR1 and CDR2 sequences are MNHEY and SMNVEV (reference sequence). The CDR3 loop spans 18 amino acids. The CDR3 reads CASSSETGGRGGTTEAFF. In nucleotides, the CDR3 is TGTGCCAGCAGTTCGGAAACAGGGGGCAGGGGCGGGACCACTGAAGCTTTCTTT.

The chain is built from TRBV18 and TRBJ1-2; perhaps TRBD1 as D (6 bases). Per the germline V gene, CDR1 is KGHSH and CDR2 is LQKENI. Between the trimmed V and J ends, which lost 3 bases and 3 bases, there was a span of 11 bases. The CDR3 extends over 14 amino acids. The CDR3: CASSPRGGDYGYTF. CDR3 in DNA: TGTGCCAGCTCACCCAGGGGTGGAGACTATGGCTACACCTTC.

V usage is TRBV9 and J usage is TRBJ1-3; the D is unclear. The length of the CDR3 is 15 residues. V gave up 0 bases and J gave up 0 bases, with 7 bases separating them. Germline CDR1 and CDR2: SGDLS and YYNGEE. The CDR3 region is CASSVGVSSGNTIYF. In DNA, the CDR3 is TGTGCCAGCAGCGTAGGCGTTTCCTCTGGAAACACCATATATTTT.

V is TRBV18 and J is TRBJ2-3, with 7 positions matching TRBD1. Losses at the gene ends were 5 bases for V and 6 bases for J; bases not matched to a gene: 20. This CDR3 spans 18 amino acids. The V gene's germline CDR1 is KGHSH and CDR2 LQKENI. CDR3 coding DNA: TGTGCCAGCTCAACACGACAGGGTGGTGTTGGGGCCTTTGATACGCAGTATTTT. Protein product: CASSTRQGGVGAFDTQYF.